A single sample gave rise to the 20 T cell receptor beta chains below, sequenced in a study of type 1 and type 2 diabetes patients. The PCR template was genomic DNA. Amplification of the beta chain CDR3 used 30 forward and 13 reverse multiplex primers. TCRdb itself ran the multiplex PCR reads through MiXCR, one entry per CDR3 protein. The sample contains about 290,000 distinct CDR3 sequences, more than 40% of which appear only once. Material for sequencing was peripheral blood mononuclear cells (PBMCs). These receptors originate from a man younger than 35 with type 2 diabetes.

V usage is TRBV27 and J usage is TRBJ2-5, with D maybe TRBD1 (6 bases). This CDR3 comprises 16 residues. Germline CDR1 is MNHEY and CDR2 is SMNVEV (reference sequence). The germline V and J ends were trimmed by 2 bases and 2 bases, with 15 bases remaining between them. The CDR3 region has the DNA TGTGCCAGCAGTTTAGCTTTTGGACAGATTCAAGAGACCCAGTACTTC. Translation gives CASSLAFGQIQETQYF.

This CDR3 reads CASSSGTGGLGYTF. CDR3 bases: TGTGCCAGCAGCTCCGGGACAGGGGGCCTTGGCTACACCTTC. This rearrangement joins TRBV7-2 to TRBJ1-2, with 12 bases that match TRBD1. Trimming removed 4 bases from V and 7 bases from J; junction bases left unmatched: 4. The germline CDR1 and CDR2 sequences are SGHTA and FQGNSA. The CDR3 has 14 amino acids.

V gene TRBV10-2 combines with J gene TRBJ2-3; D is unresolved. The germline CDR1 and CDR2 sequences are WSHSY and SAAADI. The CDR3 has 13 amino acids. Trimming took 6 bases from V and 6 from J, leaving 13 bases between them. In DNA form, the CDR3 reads TGCGCCAGCAGGGAGACTTGGAAGGATACGCAGTATTTT. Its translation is CASRETWKDTQYF.

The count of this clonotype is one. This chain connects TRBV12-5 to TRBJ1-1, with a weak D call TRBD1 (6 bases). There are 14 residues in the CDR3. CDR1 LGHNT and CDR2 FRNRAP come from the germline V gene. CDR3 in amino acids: CASSPGTKNTEAFF. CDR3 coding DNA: TGTGCCAGCAGCCCCGGGACAAAGAACACTGAAGCTTTCTTT. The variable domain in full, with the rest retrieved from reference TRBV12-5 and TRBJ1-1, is DARVTQTPRHKVTEMGQEVTMRCQPILGHNTVFWYRQTMMQGLELLAYFRNRAPLDDSGMPKDRFSAEMPDATLATLKIQPSEPRDSAVYFCASSPGTKNTEAFFGQGTRLTVV.

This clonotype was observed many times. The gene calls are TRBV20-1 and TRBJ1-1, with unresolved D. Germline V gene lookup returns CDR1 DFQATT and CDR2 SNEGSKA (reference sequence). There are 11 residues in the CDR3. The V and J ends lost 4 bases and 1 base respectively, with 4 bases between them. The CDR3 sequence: CSANGNTEAFF. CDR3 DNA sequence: TGCAGTGCTAACGGGAACACTGAAGCTTTCTTT.

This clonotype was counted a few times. In DNA form, the CDR3 reads TGCAGCGTTGGAGGCCTTCGAGGGTACGAGCAGTACTTC. Its protein is CSVGGLRGYEQYF. The chain couples TRBV29-1 to TRBJ2-7, with D tentatively TRBD2 (5 bases). Germline V gives CDR1 SQVTM, CDR2 ANQGSEA. V gave up 4 bases and J gave up 4 bases, with 14 bases separating them. The CDR3 is made up of 13 amino acids.

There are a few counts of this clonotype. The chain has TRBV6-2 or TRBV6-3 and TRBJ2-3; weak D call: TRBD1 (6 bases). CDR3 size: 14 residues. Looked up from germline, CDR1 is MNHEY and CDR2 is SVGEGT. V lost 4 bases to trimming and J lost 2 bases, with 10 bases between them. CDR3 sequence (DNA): TGTGCCAGCAGTTGGTCAGGGGACACAGATACGCAGTATTTT. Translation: CASSWSGDTDTQYF.

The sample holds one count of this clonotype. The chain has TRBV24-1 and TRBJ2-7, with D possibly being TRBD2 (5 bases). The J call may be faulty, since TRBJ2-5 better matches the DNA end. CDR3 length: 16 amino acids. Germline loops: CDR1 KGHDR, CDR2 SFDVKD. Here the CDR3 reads CATSDFVRGSEETQYF. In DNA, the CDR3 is TGTGCCACCAGTGATTTCGTTAGAGGGAGTGAAGAGACCCAGTACTTC.

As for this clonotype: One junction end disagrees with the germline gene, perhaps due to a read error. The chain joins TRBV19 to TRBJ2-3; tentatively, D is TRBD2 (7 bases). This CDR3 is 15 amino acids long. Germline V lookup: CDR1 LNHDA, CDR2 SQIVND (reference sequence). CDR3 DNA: TGTGCTAGTACCCGAAGGGGGGGCATTGGAGATACGCAGTATTTT. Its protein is CASTRRGGIGDTQYF.

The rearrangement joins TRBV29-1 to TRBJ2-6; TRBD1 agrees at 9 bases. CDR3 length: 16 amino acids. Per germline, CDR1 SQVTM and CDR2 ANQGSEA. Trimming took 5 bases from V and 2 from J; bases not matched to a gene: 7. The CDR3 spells CSVWDRAFPGANVLTF. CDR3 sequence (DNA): TGCAGCGTTTGGGACAGGGCCTTTCCTGGGGCCAACGTCCTGACTTTC.

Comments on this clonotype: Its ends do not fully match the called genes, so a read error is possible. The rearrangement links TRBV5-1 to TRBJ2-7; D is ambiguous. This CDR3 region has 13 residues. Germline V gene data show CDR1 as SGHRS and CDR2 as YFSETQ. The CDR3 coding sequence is TGTGCCAGCAGCCACGGGCTGAAATACGAGCAGTACTTC. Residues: CASSHGLKYEQYF.

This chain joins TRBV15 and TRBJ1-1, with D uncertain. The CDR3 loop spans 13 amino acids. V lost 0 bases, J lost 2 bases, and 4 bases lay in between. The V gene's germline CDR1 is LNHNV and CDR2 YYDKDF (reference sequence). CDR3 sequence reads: CATSRDPNTEAFF. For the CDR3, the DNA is TGTGCCACCAGCAGAGATCCTAACACTGAAGCTTTCTTT.

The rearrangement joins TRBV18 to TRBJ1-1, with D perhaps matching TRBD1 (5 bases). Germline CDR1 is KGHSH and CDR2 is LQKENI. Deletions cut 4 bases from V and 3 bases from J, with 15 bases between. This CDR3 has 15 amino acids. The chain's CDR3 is CASSQGSGGDTEAFF. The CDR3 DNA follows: TGTGCCAGCTCACAAGGCTCGGGGGGGGACACTGAAGCTTTCTTT.

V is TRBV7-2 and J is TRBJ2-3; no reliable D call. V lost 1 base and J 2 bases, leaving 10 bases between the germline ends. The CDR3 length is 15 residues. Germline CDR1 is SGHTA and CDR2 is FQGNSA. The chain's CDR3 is CASSLGSSNTDTQYF. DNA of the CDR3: TGTGCCAGCAGCTTAGGGTCCTCCAACACAGATACGCAGTATTTT.

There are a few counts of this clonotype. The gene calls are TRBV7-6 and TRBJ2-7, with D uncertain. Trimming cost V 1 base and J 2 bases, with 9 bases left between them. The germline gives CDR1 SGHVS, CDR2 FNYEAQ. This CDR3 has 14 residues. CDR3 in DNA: TGTGCCAGCAGCTTAGAGGTGGATGCCTACGAGCAGTACTTC. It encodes CASSLEVDAYEQYF.

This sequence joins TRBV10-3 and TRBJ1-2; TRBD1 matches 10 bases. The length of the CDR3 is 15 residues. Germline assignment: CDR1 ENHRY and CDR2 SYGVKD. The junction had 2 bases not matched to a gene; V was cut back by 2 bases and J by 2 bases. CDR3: CAISEGTGANYGYTF. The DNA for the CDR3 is TGTGCCATCAGTGAGGGGACAGGGGCCAACTATGGCTACACCTTC.

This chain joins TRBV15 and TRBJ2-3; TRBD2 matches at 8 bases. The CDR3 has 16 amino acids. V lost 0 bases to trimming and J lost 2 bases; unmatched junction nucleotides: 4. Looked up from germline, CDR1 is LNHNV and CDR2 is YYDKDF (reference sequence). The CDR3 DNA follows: TGTGCCACCAGCAGAGATGGCGGGGGGTCCACAGATACGCAGTATTTT. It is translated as CATSRDGGGSTDTQYF.

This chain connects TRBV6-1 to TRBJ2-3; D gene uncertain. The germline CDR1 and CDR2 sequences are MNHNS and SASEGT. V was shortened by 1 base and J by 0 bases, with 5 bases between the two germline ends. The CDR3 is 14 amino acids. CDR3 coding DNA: TGTGCCAGCAGTGAAGGCTTCAGCACAGATACGCAGTATTTT. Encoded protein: CASSEGFSTDTQYF.

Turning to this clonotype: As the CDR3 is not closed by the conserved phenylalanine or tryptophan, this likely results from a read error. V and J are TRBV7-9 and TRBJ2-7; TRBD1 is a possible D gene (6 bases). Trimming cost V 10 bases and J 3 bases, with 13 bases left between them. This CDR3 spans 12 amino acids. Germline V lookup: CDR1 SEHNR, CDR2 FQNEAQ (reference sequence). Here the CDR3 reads CATAPRGYEQYS. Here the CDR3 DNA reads TGTGCCACAGCCCCCAGGGGCTACGAGCAGTACTCC.

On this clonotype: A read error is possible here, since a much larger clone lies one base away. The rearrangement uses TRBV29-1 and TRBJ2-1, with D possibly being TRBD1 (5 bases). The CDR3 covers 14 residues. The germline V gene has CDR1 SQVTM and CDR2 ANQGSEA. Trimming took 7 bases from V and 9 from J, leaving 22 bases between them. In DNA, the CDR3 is TGCAGCGGTTGGTCAGGGATCAACAGCAGTGAGCAGTTCTTC. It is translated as CSGWSGINSSEQFF.